Shown below are 19 T cell receptor beta chains from a single sample sequenced in a study of OX40 agonist ivuxolimab in advanced cancers. Assay: immunoSEQ multiplex PCR; the TCRdb copy retains only in-frame clones and omits some. The sample lists around 32,000 clones, approximately 89% seen once, with less than 30% in the top ten. Material: CD4+ or CD8+ T cells sorted from blood, obtained in a trial of the OX40 agonist ivuxolimab. The origin of the receptors is an adult with an advanced solid tumor such as melanoma, head and neck, liver or kidney cancer.

The chain uses TRBV6-7 and TRBJ2-6; D call uncertain. TRBV6-7 is placed among ORFs of uncertain function. V shed 4 bases and J shed 5 bases, with 21 bases lying between them. The CDR3 runs 18 residues. The CDR3 coding sequence is TGTGCCAGCAGTTTGAGGAAGCGTTTACAAAGTCGGGCCAACGTCCTGACTTTC. Translating it yields CASSLRKRLQSRANVLTF.

The rearrangement joins TRBV5-4 to TRBJ2-1; D is uncertain. The CDR3 consists of 15 residues. V shed 4 bases and J shed 0 bases, with 11 bases lying between them. Germline CDR1 and CDR2: SGHNT and YYREEE (reference sequence). Here the CDR3 reads CASSNDGSSYNEQFF. The CDR3 nucleotides read TGTGCCAGCAGCAATGACGGAAGCTCCTACAATGAGCAGTTCTTC.

The V call is TRBV14, the J call TRBJ2-7; unclear D gene. CDR1 and CDR2 from the germline V gene are SGHDN and FVKESK. V lost 2 bases and J lost 3, with 8 bases in between. The CDR3 has 13 amino acids. The CDR3 DNA reads TGTGCCAGCAGCCAATTCGAATTCTACGAGCAGTACTTC. Translating it yields CASSQFEFYEQYF.

CDR3 sequence reads: CASSLRLGYEQYF. The CDR3, as DNA: TGTGCCAGCAGTTTACGCTTGGGGTACGAGCAGTACTTC. The chain uses TRBV27 and TRBJ2-7, with D unresolved. The CDR3 consists of 13 residues. V lost 2 bases and J lost 4, with 9 bases in between. The germline gives CDR1 MNHEY, CDR2 SMNVEV (reference sequence).

The V gene is TRBV27, the J gene TRBJ2-7, with D maybe TRBD2 (6 bases). This CDR3 contains 15 residues. Germline assignment: CDR1 MNHEY and CDR2 SMNVEV (reference sequence). Trimming pared 6 bases from V and 3 bases from J, leaving 18 bases between. The CDR3 loop reads CASSPGSLGGYEQYF. As DNA, the CDR3 is TGTGCCAGCAGCCCCGGGTCCCTGGGAGGCTACGAGCAGTACTTC.

The rearrangement links TRBV7-2 to TRBJ1-5, with TRBD1 as a possible D gene (5 bases). There are 17 residues in the CDR3. With 1 base removed from V and 3 bases from J, the gap between germline ends came to 16 bases. Per the germline V gene, CDR1 is SGHTA and CDR2 is FQGNSA. The DNA for the CDR3 is TGTGCCAGCAGCTTAGTTGGGCCAGGGTTGGTCAATCAGCCCCAGCATTTT. Its translation: CASSLVGPGLVNQPQHF. The variable domain in full, completed from reference TRBV7-2 and TRBJ1-5, reads GAGVSQSPSNKVTEKGKDVELRCDPISGHTALYWYRQSLGQGLEFLIYFQGNSAPDKSGLPSDRFSAERTGGSVSTLTIQRTQQEDSAVYLCASSLVGPGLVNQPQHFGDGTRLSIL.

V gene TRBV7-2 combines with J gene TRBJ2-7; 12 bases are shared with TRBD2. The CDR3 has 15 amino acids. The germline CDR1 and CDR2 sequences are SGHTA and FQGNSA. The ends lost 4 bases at V and 3 bases at J; junction bases unmatched: 4. The chain's CDR3 is CASSSWTSGIYEQYF. Written as DNA, the CDR3 is TGTGCCAGCAGCTCCTGGACTAGCGGGATCTACGAGCAGTACTTC.

V gene TRBV13 combines with J gene TRBJ2-7; tentative D call: TRBD1 (6 bases). CDR1 PRHDT and CDR2 FYEKMQ come from the germline V gene (reference sequence). V was pared by 2 bases and J by 4 bases, with 12 bases between. This CDR3 is built from 14 residues. CDR3 region: CASSLPGAEYEQYF. The CDR3 DNA sequence: TGTGCCAGCAGCTTACCAGGGGCGGAATACGAGCAGTACTTC.

The rearrangement links TRBV27 to TRBJ2-3; perhaps TRBD2 as D (5 bases). V was cut by 10 bases and J by 13 bases, with 24 bases left in between. The CDR3 has 13 amino acids. Germline V gives CDR1 MNHEY, CDR2 SMNVEV (reference sequence). Here the CDR3 DNA reads TGTGCCACTGCGAGGGCCCCCAACGCTAAGGAGTATTTT. Its protein product is CATARAPNAKEYF.

The J gene is TRBJ2-2, the V gene TRBV29-1; D possibly corresponds to TRBD1 (6 bases). Germline CDR1 reads SQVTM; CDR2 reads ANQGSEA. With 7 bases removed from V and 5 bases from J, the gap between germline ends came to 11 bases. The CDR3 runs to 12 residues. Here the CDR3 DNA reads TGCAGCGCCCCAGGGGAGACCGGGGAGCTGTTTTTT. Amino acid sequence: CSAPGETGELFF.

The J gene is TRBJ2-2, the V gene TRBV28, with D possibly called TRBD1 or TRBD2 (5 bases each). Germline loops: CDR1 MDHEN, CDR2 SYDVKM. Trimming stripped 2 bases from V and 5 bases from J, with 6 bases between. The CDR3 loop spans 13 amino acids. The CDR3 sequence is CASSLEGTGELFF. The CDR3 coding sequence is TGTGCCAGCAGTTTAGAGGGGACCGGGGAGCTGTTTTTT.

In its sample, this clone was seen once. The chain uses TRBV30 and TRBJ1-5; possibly TRBD1 for D (6 bases). V gave up 0 bases and J gave up 9 bases, with 12 bases separating them. The CDR3 is made up of 13 amino acids. Germline V gives CDR1 GTSNPN, CDR2 SVGIG (reference sequence). The CDR3 DNA reads as TGTGCCTGGAGTGTAGGGGGATGGGGGCCCCAGCATTTT. Amino acid sequence: CAWSVGGWGPQHF.

The rearrangement uses TRBV7-9 and TRBJ2-5, with TRBD2 identical over 11 bases. V shed 4 bases, J shed 4 bases, and the junction held 17 bases outside the gene matches. The CDR3 consists of 19 residues. Per germline, CDR1 SEHNR and CDR2 FQNEAQ (reference sequence). The CDR3 DNA reads as TGTGCCAGCAGCTCCCTAAGAACTAGCGGGAGAGACGGGACAGAGACCCAGTACTTC. Its protein product is CASSSLRTSGRDGTETQYF.

The genes are TRBV19 and TRBJ1-5; D not certain. From germline, CDR1 is LNHDA and CDR2 SQIVND (reference sequence). This CDR3 comprises 12 residues. V was trimmed by 7 bases and J by 1 base, leaving 5 bases between them. The CDR3 nucleotides read TGTGCCAGTACAAGGAGCAATCAGCCCCAGCATTTT. Translating gives CASTRSNQPQHF. Variable domain in full (rest from reference TRBV19 and TRBJ1-5): DGGITQSPKYLFRKEGQNVTLSCEQNLNHDAMYWYRQDPGQGLRLIYYSQIVNDFQKGDIAEGYSVSREKKESFPLTVTSAQKNPTAFYLCASTRSNQPQHFGDGTRLSIL.

As to this clone: A junction end diverges from the germline sequence, so it may reflect a read error. The chain combines TRBV7-3 with TRBJ2-1; the match to TRBD1 covers 9 bases. CDR1 and CDR2 (germline): SGHTA, FQGTGA. This CDR3 contains 11 residues. In DNA, the CDR3 is TGTGCCAGCAGCTCCGGGACAGGGAAGCTCTTC. Amino acid sequence: CASSSGTGKLF.

The chain links TRBV7-8 to TRBJ2-7; the D gene is possibly TRBD1 (5 bases). V was clipped by 1 base and J by 3 bases, with 7 bases between them. Germline V gives CDR1 SGHVS, CDR2 FQNEAQ. The CDR3 loop spans 13 amino acids. This CDR3 reads CASSLGQNYEQYF. Here the CDR3 DNA reads TGTGCCAGCAGCTTAGGACAGAACTACGAGCAGTACTTC.

The chain combines TRBV9 with TRBJ2-2; TRBD1 agrees at 10 bases. Germline CDR1 and CDR2: SGDLS and YYNGEE. CDR3 size: 16 residues. Germline trimming cut 3 bases from V and 6 bases from J; bases unmatched to any gene: 8. The CDR3 here is CASSGPGQGLSGELFF. CDR3 DNA: TGTGCCAGCAGCGGCCCGGGACAGGGGTTATCCGGGGAGCTGTTTTTT.

V is TRBV7-3 and J is TRBJ2-7, with 7 bases aligning to TRBD2. Looked up from germline, CDR1 is SGHTA and CDR2 is FQGTGA. This CDR3 contains 13 residues. J lost 4 bases, V lost 9 bases, and 9 bases had no gene match. In DNA form, the CDR3 reads TGTGCCAGTGCCCTAGCGGACGATTACGAGCAGTACTTC. It yields the protein CASALADDYEQYF.

J is TRBJ2-1 and V is TRBV7-8; 8 nucleotides align to TRBD2. Germline V gene data show CDR1 as SGHVS and CDR2 as FQNEAQ. CDR3 length: 16 residues. The V gene end was trimmed by 2 bases and the J gene end by 10 bases; junction bases not matched to a gene: 13. CDR3 protein: CASSLFVSGGPREQFF. DNA for the CDR3: TGTGCCAGCAGCTTATTCGTCAGCGGGGGCCCCAGGGAGCAGTTCTTC.